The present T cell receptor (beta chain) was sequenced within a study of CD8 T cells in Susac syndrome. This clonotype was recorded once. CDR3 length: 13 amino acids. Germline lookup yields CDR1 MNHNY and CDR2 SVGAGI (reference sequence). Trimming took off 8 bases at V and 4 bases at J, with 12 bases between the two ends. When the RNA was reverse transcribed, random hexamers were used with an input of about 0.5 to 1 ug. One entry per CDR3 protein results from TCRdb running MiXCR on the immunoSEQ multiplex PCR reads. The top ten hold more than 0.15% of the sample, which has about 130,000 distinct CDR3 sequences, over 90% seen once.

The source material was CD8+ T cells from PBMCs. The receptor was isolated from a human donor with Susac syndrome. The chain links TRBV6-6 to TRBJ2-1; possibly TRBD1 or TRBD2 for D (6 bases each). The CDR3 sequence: CASEGGSYNEQFF. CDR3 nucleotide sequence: TGTGCCAGCGAAGGGGGGTCTTACAATGAGCAGTTCTTC.